The rows below give T cell receptor beta chains drawn from one sample of a study of OX40 agonist ivuxolimab in advanced cancers. Repertoires were generated with immunoSEQ multiplex PCR, while TCRdb's copy carries only in-frame clones and drops some. This sample yields 15,000 to 20,000 clones, of which approximately 85% are seen a single time; roughly 30% belongs to the top ten. This specimen consisted of CD4+ or CD8+ T cells sorted from blood, obtained in a trial of the OX40 agonist ivuxolimab. The receptors shown here come from an adult with an advanced solid tumor such as melanoma, head and neck, liver or kidney cancer. CDR3s include the opening cysteine and the closing phenylalanine or tryptophan. The D gene is left open where the match is weak. For some rows the clone size is stated as once, few or many, or as a class when expanded; others skip it.

d_call j_call v_call clone_size cdr3_aa cdr3_nt
. TRBJ1-2 TRBV11-2 . CASSLQGERGGYTF TGTGCCAGCAGCTTACAAGGGGAGCGCGGAGGCTACACCTTC
. TRBJ2-7 TRBV7-8 . CASSSDSSYEQYF TGTGCCAGCAGCTCAGACAGCTCCTACGAGCAGTACTTC
TRBD1 TRBJ2-7 TRBV9 . CASSPWTGAVEQYF TGTGCCAGCAGCCCATGGACAGGGGCAGTCGAGCAGTACTTC
. TRBJ2-7 TRBV19 . CASSIADGYEQYF TGTGCCAGTAGTATAGCTGACGGCTACGAGCAGTACTTC
TRBD1 TRBJ1-1 TRBV11-2 . CASSSGQGAPTEAFF TGTGCCAGCAGCTCGGGACAGGGGGCGCCAACTGAAGCTTTCTTT
. TRBJ2-1 TRBV9 . CASGSSSAESEQFF TGTGCCAGCGGGTCGTCAAGCGCCGAGAGTGAGCAGTTCTTC
TRBD1 TRBJ2-7 TRBV27 once CASSLGQVDEQYF TGTGCCAGCAGTTTAGGACAGGTAGACGAGCAGTACTTC
. TRBJ2-3 TRBV2 . CAALGFADTQYF TGTGCCGCTCTGGGATTTGCAGATACGCAGTATTTT
. TRBJ2-1 TRBV19 . CASSIEHNEQFF TGTGCCAGTAGTATAGAGCACAATGAGCAGTTCTTC
TRBD2 TRBJ2-7 TRBV27 . CASSGAGLTYEQYF TGTGCCAGCAGTGGAGCGGGACTGACCTACGAGCAGTACTTC
TRBD2 TRBJ2-7 TRBV9 . CASSVSPSGSGTSYEQYF TGTGCCAGCAGCGTATCCCCTAGCGGGAGCGGTACGTCCTACGAGCAGTACTTC
. TRBJ1-5 TRBV4-2 once CASSQDEGQAGEPQHF TGTGCCAGCAGCCAAGATGAGGGGCAGGCCGGGGAGCCCCAGCATTTT
. TRBJ2-1 TRBV7-9 . CASSLGLGSYNEQFF TGTGCCAGCAGCTTGGGGCTAGGGTCCTACAATGAGCAGTTCTTC
TRBD2 TRBJ2-7 TRBV5-8 . CASSSLGSGFYEQYF TGTGCCAGCAGTTCCCTGGGTAGCGGGTTCTACGAGCAGTACTTC
. TRBJ1-1 TRBV7-9 . CASRQRTEAFF TGTGCCAGCAGGCAGAGAACTGAAGCTTTCTTT
TRBD2 TRBJ2-6 TRBV10-3 . CATLGTSPSGANVLTF TGTGCCACCCTCGGGACTAGCCCCTCTGGGGCCAACGTCCTGACTTTC
. TRBJ2-4 TRBV5-4 . CASSPGGGVQYF TGTGCCAGCAGCCCCGGTGGGGGTGTTCAGTACTTC